This TCR beta chain was captured by sequencing in a study of early T cells in non-severe SARS-CoV-2 infection. Each CDR3 protein is one row after TCRdb ran MiXCR on the 5' RACE reads. Of about 28,000 distinct CDR3 sequences in the sample, about 4.3% were seen once. This clonotype appeared many times. V lost 10 bases, J lost 1 base, and 11 bases stayed unmatched. This CDR3 spans 16 amino acids. CDR1 and CDR2 from the germline V gene are MNHEY and SMNVEV (reference sequence). This receptor was obtained from an adult who was a healthcare worker with PCR-confirmed SARS-CoV-2 infection or an uninfected control (not recorded which). The sample was whole blood, taken at baseline. The genes are TRBV27 and TRBJ2-4; 9 bases match TRBD2. For the CDR3, the DNA is TGTGCCACCGCTTCTGTTAGCGGGAGTGCCAAAAACATTCAGTACTTC. This encodes CATASVSGSAKNIQYF.